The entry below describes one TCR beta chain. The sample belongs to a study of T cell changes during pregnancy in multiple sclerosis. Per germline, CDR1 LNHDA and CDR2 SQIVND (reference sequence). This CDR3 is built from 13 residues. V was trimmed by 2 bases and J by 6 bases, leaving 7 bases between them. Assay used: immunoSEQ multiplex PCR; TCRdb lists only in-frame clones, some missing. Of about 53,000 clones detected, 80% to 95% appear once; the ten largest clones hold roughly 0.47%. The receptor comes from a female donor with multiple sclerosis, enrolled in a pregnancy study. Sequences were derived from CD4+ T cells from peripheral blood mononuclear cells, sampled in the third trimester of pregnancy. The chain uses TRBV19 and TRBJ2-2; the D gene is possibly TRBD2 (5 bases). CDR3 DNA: TGTGCCAGTAGTATACGGACTGCCGGGGAGCTGTTTTTT. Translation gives CASSIRTAGELFF.